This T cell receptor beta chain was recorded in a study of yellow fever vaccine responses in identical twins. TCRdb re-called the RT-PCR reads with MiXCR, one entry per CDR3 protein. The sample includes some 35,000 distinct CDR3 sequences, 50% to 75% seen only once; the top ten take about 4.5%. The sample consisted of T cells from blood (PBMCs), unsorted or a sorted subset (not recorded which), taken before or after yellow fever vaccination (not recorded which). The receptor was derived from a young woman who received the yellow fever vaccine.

The CDR3 here is CASSPVGQGGTQYF. CDR3 nucleotide sequence: TGTGCCAGCAGCCCCGTCGGACAGGGGGGTACGCAGTATTTT. This chain uses TRBV11-2 with TRBJ2-3, with 10 bases that match TRBD1. The CDR3 is made up of 14 amino acids. Losses at the gene ends were 5 bases for V and 8 bases for J; bases not matched to a gene: 7. Germline lookup yields CDR1 SGHAT and CDR2 FQNNGV.